This T cell receptor beta chain was captured by sequencing in a study of T cell repertoires in cytomegalovirus infection. V was cut by 2 bases and J by 5 bases, with 16 bases left in between. This CDR3 comprises 15 residues. The germline V gene encodes CDR1 SGHDT and CDR2 YYEEEE. MiXCR, run by TCRdb on the reads, gives a single entry per CDR3 protein. The sample contains around 300,000 distinct CDR3 sequences, roughly 21% of which appear only once. As to this clonotype: Antigen: not known.

The receptor's source is a human donor in good health (CMV status not recorded). Some clones in this sample may be carry-over from other donors' samples. The chain recombines TRBV5-6 with TRBJ2-5; possible D gene TRBD2, 6 bases. The starting material was cultured PBMCs, obtained from culture after CMV antigen stimulation. The chain's CDR3 is CASSFTRDRGETQYF. In DNA, the CDR3 is TGTGCCAGCAGCTTTACGCGGGACCGGGGGGAGACCCAGTACTTC.